The 6 T cell receptor beta chains given below trace back to one sample, sequenced in a study of blood T cell repertoires in COVID-19. TCRdb's table, derived via immunoSEQ multiplex PCR, lists solely in-frame clones and lacks some. The sample consists of roughly 380,000 clones, 85% of them appearing once. Sequenced sample: peripheral blood. These receptors all stem from a woman aged 18-30 years with acute or convalescent COVID-19.

V is TRBV5-8 and J is TRBJ2-7; D possibly corresponds to TRBD1 (6 bases). Germline lookup yields CDR1 SGHTS and CDR2 YDEGEE. V was trimmed by 0 bases and J by 9 bases, leaving 10 bases between them. This CDR3 has 12 residues. CDR3 coding DNA: TGTGCCAGCAGCTTGGTAAAGGACAGGCAGTACTTC. Amino acids: CASSLVKDRQYF.

The chain couples TRBV27 to TRBJ2-3; no clear D gene. The germline V and J ends were trimmed by 7 bases and 4 bases, with 15 bases remaining between them. The CDR3 contains 14 residues. Germline V gives CDR1 MNHEY, CDR2 SMNVEV (reference sequence). The CDR3 spells CASMARWNADTQYF. The CDR3 nucleotides read TGTGCCAGCATGGCCAGGTGGAACGCAGATACGCAGTATTTT.

This sequence joins TRBV11-2 and TRBJ1-3; D call uncertain. Germline-derived CDR1 and CDR2 are SGHAT and FQNNGV. V was clipped by 4 bases and J by 0 bases, with 10 bases between them. The CDR3 loop spans 15 amino acids. DNA of the CDR3: TGTGCCAGCAGCTACCGACCAGGCTCTGGAAACACCATATATTTT. Translation: CASSYRPGSGNTIYF.

This clone appeared once. The germline gene is not matched at one end of the junction; a read error may be the cause. In nucleotides, the CDR3 is TGTGCCAGCAGCTCCCCTAGCGGCCATCCCCACCACTTT. Protein: CASSSPSGHPHHF. This chain uses TRBV11-2 with TRBJ1-6; D gene ambiguous. The CDR3 extends over 13 amino acids. Germline lookup yields CDR1 SGHAT and CDR2 FQNNGV.

The V gene is TRBV28, the J gene TRBJ1-1; TRBD1 matches 7 bases. V lost 3 bases and J lost 0; bases outside the gene matches: 13. The CDR3 covers 18 residues. CDR1 is MDHEN and CDR2 is SYDVKM in the germline V gene. CDR3 nucleotide sequence: TGTGCCAGCAGTTTCCTGTGGGACAGACTTCTCTTGAACACTGAAGCTTTCTTT. Protein: CASSFLWDRLLLNTEAFF.

V gene TRBV28 combines with J gene TRBJ1-1; tentative D call: TRBD1 (6 bases). Trimming took off 7 bases at V and 5 bases at J, with 14 bases between the two ends. The CDR3 length is 13 residues. Germline CDR1 and CDR2: MDHEN and SYDVKM. Here the CDR3 reads CASIWLGGTEAFF. CDR3 sequence (DNA): TGTGCCAGCATCTGGTTAGGGGGAACTGAAGCTTTCTTT.